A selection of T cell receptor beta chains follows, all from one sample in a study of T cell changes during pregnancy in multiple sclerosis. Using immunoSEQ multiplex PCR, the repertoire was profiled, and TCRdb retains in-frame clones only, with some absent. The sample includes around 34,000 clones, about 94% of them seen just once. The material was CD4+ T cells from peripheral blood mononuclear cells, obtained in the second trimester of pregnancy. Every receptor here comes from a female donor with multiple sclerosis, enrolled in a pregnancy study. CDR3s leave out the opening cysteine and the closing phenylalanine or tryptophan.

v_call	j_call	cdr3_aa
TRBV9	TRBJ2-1	ASGHLGTSGRALASYNEQF
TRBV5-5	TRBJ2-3	ASSLAGGTDTQY
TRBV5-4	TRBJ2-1	ASRPFGLAGNNEQF
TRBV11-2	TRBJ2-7	ASSLDSSGSISYEQY
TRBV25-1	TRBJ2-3	ASNGPSTDTQY
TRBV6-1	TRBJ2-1	ASSDGGGDEQF
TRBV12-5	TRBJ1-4	ASGKGQANEKLF
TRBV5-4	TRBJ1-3	ASSLTGQGLSTGNTIY
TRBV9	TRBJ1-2	ASSVEARGGLNYGYT
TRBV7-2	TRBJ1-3	ASSYQGASGNTIY
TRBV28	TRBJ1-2	ASSLGTARNRYT
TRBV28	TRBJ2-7	ASSEVGLAGRFRGYEQY